Presented here are 32 T cell receptor beta chains from one specimen sequenced in a study of T cell responses to AZD1222 COVID-19 vaccine. The assay was immunoSEQ multiplex PCR, and TCRdb's table has in-frame clones only and misses some. The data show about 120,000 clones, with roughly 89% seen just once and 11% held by the top ten. The sample in question was peripheral blood, obtained on day 0 of MenACWY control vaccination. These receptor sequences come from an adult in good health.

J is TRBJ1-5 and V is TRBV6-5; a weak D match, TRBD1 (6 bases). CDR1 and CDR2 (germline): MNHEY, SVGAGI. The length of the CDR3 is 14 residues. V dropped 6 bases and J dropped 6 bases, with 15 bases sitting between them. The CDR3 spells CASSRGGGRQPQHF. The CDR3 nucleotides are TGTGCCAGCAGCCGAGGGGGTGGTCGTCAGCCCCAGCATTTT.

The rearrangement uses TRBV28 and TRBJ1-1, with D perhaps matching TRBD1 (5 bases). The length of the CDR3 is 13 residues. Germline CDR1 MDHEN, CDR2 SYDVKM. The ends were cut back, 7 bases at V and 1 base at J, with 10 bases in the middle. The CDR3 bases are TGTGCCAGCAAGCGACAGCAGAACACTGAAGCTTTCTTT. This gives the protein CASKRQQNTEAFF.

The chain employs TRBV11-3 and TRBJ2-3, with unresolved D. Germline V CDR1 and CDR2: SGHNT, YENEEA. CDR3 size: 16 residues. Trimming shortened V by 4 bases and J by 0 bases, and 14 bases separated the two germline ends. The CDR3 DNA reads as TGTGCCAGCAGCTGGAGTTCCCCTATAAGCACAGATACGCAGTATTTT. Translated: CASSWSSPISTDTQYF.

J is TRBJ2-2 and V is TRBV2, with D possibly matching TRBD2 (5 bases). Germline CDR1 SNHLY, CDR2 FYNNEI. V gave up 10 bases and J gave up 5 bases, with 11 bases separating them. The CDR3 consists of 12 residues. The CDR3, as DNA: TGTGCCACCGCACTAGGGACCGGGGAGCTGTTTTTT. It specifies CATALGTGELFF.

The chain couples TRBV25-1 to TRBJ1-2; D might be TRBD1 (6 bases). The CDR3 has 13 amino acids. Per the germline V gene, CDR1 is MGHDK and CDR2 is SYGVNS. V gave up 5 bases and J gave up 4 bases, with 11 bases separating them. CDR3 sequence reads: CASSPTGLYGYTF. DNA of the CDR3: TGTGCCAGCAGTCCGACAGGACTCTATGGCTACACCTTC.

J is TRBJ1-2 and V is TRBV27; D not resolved. The CDR3 consists of 14 residues. V lost 3 bases, J lost 0 bases, and 8 bases lay in between. Per the germline V gene, CDR1 is MNHEY and CDR2 is SMNVEV (reference sequence). The CDR3 protein is CASSLVGSNYGYTF. CDR3 DNA: TGTGCCAGCAGTTTGGTGGGTTCTAACTATGGCTACACCTTC.

The rearrangement links TRBV25-1 to TRBJ2-2; unclear D gene. This CDR3 has 13 residues. Trimming took 2 bases from V and 13 from J, leaving 14 bases between them. Looked up from germline, CDR1 is MGHDK and CDR2 is SYGVNS. The CDR3 DNA is TGTGCCAGCAGTGAAGGGGTAGTAGAGACGCTGTTTTTT. Its translation is CASSEGVVETLFF.

V gene TRBV7-8 combines with J gene TRBJ1-6; possible D gene TRBD1, 6 bases. Trimming stripped 2 bases from V and 6 bases from J, with 14 bases between. This CDR3 has 16 residues. Germline V gives CDR1 SGHVS, CDR2 FQNEAQ. Here the CDR3 DNA reads TGTGCCAGCAGCTTAAACTCGGCCAGGGGTAATTCACCCCTCCACTTT. Its translation is CASSLNSARGNSPLHF.

The chain uses TRBV30 and TRBJ1-1; D gene unclear. CDR3 length equals 13 residues. Germline V lookup: CDR1 GTSNPN, CDR2 SVGIG (reference sequence). Trimming stripped 2 bases from V and 2 bases from J, with 9 bases between. In nucleotides, the CDR3 is TGTGCCTGGAGTAAGGGTACCAACACTGAAGCTTTCTTT. It encodes CAWSKGTNTEAFF.

This chain joins TRBV6-1 and TRBJ2-3, with D unresolved. The germline gives CDR1 MNHNS, CDR2 SASEGT. The CDR3 runs to 15 residues. Deletions cut 2 bases from V and 4 bases from J, with 13 bases between. In DNA, the CDR3 is TGTGCCAGCAGTGAAACGGTAACTGCGGCAGATACGCAGTATTTT. It yields the protein CASSETVTAADTQYF.

The genes are TRBV6-5 and TRBJ2-1; 9 positions agree with TRBD1. This CDR3 is built from 15 residues. Germline-derived CDR1 and CDR2 are MNHEY and SVGAGI. Unmatched junction bases numbered 15, after V lost 6 bases and J lost 12 bases. The CDR3 DNA reads TGTGCCAGCAGAACGGGGGACAGGGCCGGAGGGGGGCAGTTCTTC. The encoded protein is CASRTGDRAGGGQFF.

The rearrangement uses TRBV7-9 and TRBJ2-1, with D possibly matching TRBD1 (5 bases). CDR1 is SEHNR and CDR2 is FQNEAQ in the germline V gene (reference sequence). CDR3 size: 16 residues. V lost 5 bases to trimming and J lost 7 bases, with 21 bases between them. CDR3 DNA: TGTGCCAGCAGCCGGAGAGCAGGGAAATTTAGGAATGAGCAGTTCTTC. Its translation is CASSRRAGKFRNEQFF.

The chain uses TRBV10-3 and TRBJ2-3; D is possibly TRBD2 (6 bases). This CDR3 contains 14 residues. From germline, CDR1 is ENHRY and CDR2 SYGVKD. V lost 6 bases and J lost 4, with 14 bases in between. The chain's CDR3 is CAIRGDLESDTQYF. CDR3 coding DNA: TGTGCCATCAGAGGGGACTTGGAATCAGATACGCAGTATTTT.

The rearrangement joins TRBV19 to TRBJ2-3; D gene unclear. V was clipped by 4 bases and J by 5 bases, with 10 bases between them. This CDR3 contains 13 residues. CDR1 is LNHDA, CDR2 SQIVND, per germline (reference sequence). This CDR3 is CASSTGSGDTQYF. CDR3 DNA: TGTGCCAGTAGTACCGGGTCAGGAGATACGCAGTATTTT.

CDR3: CASSLMGIDSPLHF. For the CDR3, the DNA is TGTGCCAGCAGCTTAATGGGGATTGATTCACCCCTCCACTTT. The chain joins TRBV5-8 to TRBJ1-6; D is ambiguous. This CDR3 is built from 14 residues. The V end was cut by 2 bases, the J end by 8 bases, with 11 bases between. Germline-derived CDR1 and CDR2 are SGHTS and YDEGEE.

A single count supports this clone. The chain combines TRBV7-9 with TRBJ1-1; no firm D call. Germline V gene data show CDR1 as SEHNR and CDR2 as FQNEAQ (reference sequence). V lost 5 bases to trimming and J lost 1 base, with 23 bases between them. The CDR3 is made up of 18 amino acids. The CDR3 coding sequence is TGTGCCAGCAGCCCCTTTTTGAGTTTAAGGGCGCGGAACACTGAAGCTTTCTTT. The encoded protein is CASSPFLSLRARNTEAFF. The full variable domain, rest sourced from reference TRBV7-9 and TRBJ1-1, is DTGVSQNPRHKITKRGQNVTFRCDPISEHNRLYWYRQTLGQGPEFLTYFQNEAQLEKSRLLSDRFSAERPKGSFSTLEIQRTEQGDSAMYLCASSPFLSLRARNTEAFFGQGTRLTVV.

This clone was observed once. The chain carries TRBV6-7 and TRBJ2-1; 7 bases are shared with TRBD2. TRBV6-7 is labeled an ORF, and its function is uncertain. The CDR3 runs 16 residues. Trimming cost V 0 bases and J 5 bases; bases outside gene matches: 7. The CDR3 nucleotides are TGTGCCAGCAGTTACTCAGGGGACTACCCTCACAATGAGCAGTTCTTC. Its translation is CASSYSGDYPHNEQFF.

The rearrangement joins TRBV18 to TRBJ1-1; D is perhaps TRBD1 (6 bases). The germline V and J ends were trimmed by 2 bases and 11 bases, with 15 bases remaining between them. The CDR3 length is 13 residues. CDR1 and CDR2 from the germline V gene are KGHSH and LQKENI. Written as DNA, the CDR3 is TGTGCCAGCTCACCAAATACAGGGTTGCGGGCTTTCTTT. Its translation: CASSPNTGLRAFF. The entire variable domain, with the rest obtained from reference TRBV18 and TRBJ1-1, is as follows: NAGVMQNPRHLVRRRGQEARLRCSPMKGHSHVYWYRQLPEEGLKFMVYLQKENIIDESGMPKERFSAEFPKEGPSILRIQQVVRGDSAAYFCASSPNTGLRAFFGQGTRLTVV.

The chain employs TRBV5-8 and TRBJ2-7; no clear D gene. V was pared by 5 bases and J by 1 base, with 13 bases between. Germline values: CDR1 SGHTS, CDR2 YDEGEE. The CDR3 has 14 residues. The CDR3 loop is CASRTRKGSYEQYF. DNA of the CDR3: TGTGCCAGCAGGACGAGGAAGGGTTCCTACGAGCAGTACTTC.

V usage is TRBV7-8 and J usage is TRBJ2-7; perhaps TRBD1 as D (5 bases). CDR3 length equals 14 residues. From germline, CDR1 is SGHVS and CDR2 FQNEAQ. Trimming removed 3 bases from V and 2 bases from J, with 11 bases in between. The CDR3 bases are TGTGCCAGCAGCTTGAATACAGGTGCCTACGAGCAGTACTTC. This gives the protein CASSLNTGAYEQYF.

The rearrangement links TRBV7-7 to TRBJ2-1, with 13 bases lining up with TRBD2. Per the germline V gene, CDR1 is SSHAT and CDR2 is FNYEAQ (reference sequence). The CDR3 loop spans 16 amino acids. The J segment lost 4 bases and the V segment lost 5 bases, leaving 5 bases of the junction unmatched. The CDR3 loop is CASSPGTSGTYNEQFF. CDR3 DNA: TGTGCCAGCAGCCCTGGGACTAGCGGGACTTACAATGAGCAGTTCTTC.

V is TRBV10-2 and J is TRBJ2-2; D gene uncertain. Germline V gene lookup returns CDR1 WSHSY and CDR2 SAAADI. The CDR3 loop spans 14 amino acids. Trimming removed 1 base at V and 3 bases at J, with 6 bases between. The chain's CDR3 is CASSELGHTGELFF. DNA for the CDR3: TGCGCCAGCAGTGAGTTGGGCCACACCGGGGAGCTGTTTTTT.

V usage is TRBV27 and J usage is TRBJ1-2; D gene uncertain. There are 15 residues in the CDR3. Per the germline V gene, CDR1 is MNHEY and CDR2 is SMNVEV (reference sequence). The V and J ends lost 5 bases and 5 bases respectively, with 18 bases between them. The CDR3 loop reads CASSPDFRPLYGYTF. DNA of the CDR3: TGTGCCAGCAGTCCTGATTTTCGGCCCCTTTATGGCTACACCTTC.

The chain is built from TRBV5-1 and TRBJ1-4, with 7 positions matching TRBD1. The length of the CDR3 is 13 residues. Germline V gene sequence: CDR1 SGHRS, CDR2 YFSETQ. V trimming: 3 bases; J trimming: 6 bases; junction bases outside the gene matches: 2. The CDR3 region is CASSWQGDEKLFF. The CDR3 region has the DNA TGCGCCAGCAGCTGGCAGGGGGATGAAAAACTGTTTTTT.

V and J are TRBV6-5 and TRBJ2-7, with TRBD2 matching 9 bases. Looked up from germline, CDR1 is MNHEY and CDR2 is SVGAGI. V dropped 0 bases and J dropped 4; count of bases not matched to a gene: 1. The CDR3 sequence is 14 residues long. This CDR3 is CASSYSLAGYEQYF. The CDR3 region has the DNA TGTGCCAGCAGTTACTCTCTAGCGGGGTACGAGCAGTACTTC.

The gene calls are TRBV27 and TRBJ2-1, with 9 bases fitting TRBD2. The junction had 6 bases not matched to a gene; V was cut back by 0 bases and J by 6 bases. The CDR3 has 16 amino acids. CDR1 and CDR2 (germline): MNHEY, SMNVEV (reference sequence). The CDR3 protein is CASSLSLAGWPNEQFF. DNA for the CDR3: TGTGCCAGCAGTTTATCGCTAGCGGGATGGCCCAATGAGCAGTTCTTC.

The chain uses TRBV7-9 and TRBJ2-5, with 14 bases aligning to TRBD2. Per germline, CDR1 SEHNR and CDR2 FQNEAQ (reference sequence). This CDR3 has 14 amino acids. V shed 6 bases and J 4 bases; nucleotides not matched to a gene: 1. CDR3 in amino acids: CASRGTSGGETQYF. CDR3 nucleotides: TGTGCCAGCAGGGGGACTAGCGGGGGAGAGACCCAGTACTTC. Using reference TRBV7-9 and TRBJ2-5 for the parts outside the CDR3, the full variable domain is DTGVSQNPRHKITKRGQNVTFRCDPISEHNRLYWYRQTLGQGPEFLTYFQNEAQLEKSRLLSDRFSAERPKGSFSTLEIQRTEQGDSAMYLCASRGTSGGETQYFGPGTRLLVL.

The V call is TRBV7-9, the J call TRBJ2-1, with 9 positions matching TRBD2. V dropped 8 bases and J dropped 4; count of bases not matched to a gene: 6. The CDR3 runs to 14 residues. Germline V gene sequence: CDR1 SEHNR, CDR2 FQNEAQ (reference sequence). CDR3 coding DNA: TGTGCCAGCTTAGCGGGAGAAGGGTACAATGAGCAGTTCTTC. It translates to CASLAGEGYNEQFF.

V is TRBV7-2 and J is TRBJ2-7, with D possibly TRBD2 on 5 matching bases. Between the trimmed V and J ends, which lost 5 bases and 0 bases, there was a span of 17 bases. The CDR3 runs 16 residues. Per the germline V gene, CDR1 is SGHTA and CDR2 is FQGNSA. The CDR3 is CASSPSGVQYSYEQYF. The CDR3 region has the DNA TGTGCCAGCAGCCCCTCCGGGGTCCAATACTCCTACGAGCAGTACTTC.

The rearrangement joins TRBV9 to TRBJ2-7; D may correspond to TRBD1 or TRBD2 (7 bases each). This CDR3 spans 15 amino acids. Germline CDR1 reads SGDLS; CDR2 reads YYNGEE. V lost 4 bases and J lost 3, with 17 bases in between. The CDR3 coding sequence is TGTGCCAGCAGCCCCAGGGGGAGCGGGGACTACGAGCAGTACTTC. It specifies CASSPRGSGDYEQYF.

The V and J genes are TRBV27 and TRBJ1-2; D is ambiguous. V lost 5 bases to trimming and J lost 4 bases, with 11 bases between them. CDR1 is MNHEY and CDR2 is SMNVEV in the germline V gene (reference sequence). The CDR3 is 13 residues long. CDR3 bases: TGTGCCAGCAGTCCGTCAAGAACCTATGGCTACACCTTC. It codes for CASSPSRTYGYTF.

The V gene is TRBV19, the J gene TRBJ1-2; 10 bases line up with TRBD1. The CDR3 runs 13 residues. Losses at the gene ends were 4 bases for V and 8 bases for J; bases not matched to a gene: 4. Germline assignment: CDR1 LNHDA and CDR2 SQIVND (reference sequence). The CDR3 nucleotides read TGTGCCAGTAGTAGACAGGGGGCGACGGGCTACACCTTC. Its translation: CASSRQGATGYTF.